Presented here are 12 T cell receptor beta chains from one specimen sequenced in a study of OX40 agonist ivuxolimab in advanced cancers. Library preparation used the immunoSEQ multiplex PCR assay. Held by TCRdb, this immuneACCESS table contains in-frame sequences only and omits some clones. Under half of the omission traces to an unresolved V gene where checked; the cause of the rest is unknown. The sample table lists roughly 56,000 clones, roughly 89% of them with a count of one. The biggest ten clones account for about 0.82% of the sample. The sequenced sample was CD4+ or CD8+ T cells sorted from blood, obtained in a trial of the OX40 agonist ivuxolimab. The receptors come from an adult with an advanced solid tumor such as melanoma, head and neck, liver or kidney cancer.

V usage is TRBV7-2 and J usage is TRBJ1-4, with 7 bases identical to TRBD1. The germline V gene encodes CDR1 SGHTA and CDR2 FQGNSA. The CDR3 loop spans 14 amino acids. The ends lost 3 bases at V and 11 bases at J; junction bases unmatched: 9. The CDR3 DNA reads as TGTGCCAGCAGCTTTGACAGGGAAGGGTGGAAACTGTTTTTT. This codes for CASSFDREGWKLFF.

The chain uses TRBV5-6 and TRBJ2-2, with 10 nucleotides matching TRBD2. After removal of 5 bases from V and 1 base from J, the junction contained 2 bases not matched to a gene. Looked up from germline, CDR1 is SGHDT and CDR2 is YYEEEE. The CDR3 length is 15 residues. This CDR3 is CASSRTSGNTGELFF. The CDR3 DNA sequence: TGTGCCAGCAGTCGGACTAGCGGGAACACCGGGGAGCTGTTTTTT.

The chain combines TRBV2 with TRBJ1-1; 7 bases are shared with TRBD1. Germline V gene lookup returns CDR1 SNHLY and CDR2 FYNNEI. V gave up 5 bases and J gave up 0 bases; unmatched junction bases: 3. The CDR3 sequence is 14 residues long. CDR3 region: CASSRDRVNTEAFF. Written as DNA, the CDR3 is TGTGCCAGCAGTCGGGACAGAGTGAACACTGAAGCTTTCTTT.

The V and J genes are TRBV6-6 and TRBJ1-1; D not certain. V was pared by 2 bases and J by 2 bases, with 9 bases between. Germline lookup yields CDR1 MNHNY and CDR2 SVGAGI (reference sequence). The CDR3 runs 14 residues. CDR3 DNA sequence: TGTGCCAGCAGTTACGACGGGATTAACACTGAAGCTTTCTTT. This sequence encodes CASSYDGINTEAFF.

The CDR3: CASNLHGVIGEKLFF. CDR3 bases: TGTGCCAGCAATTTACACGGGGTTATCGGTGAAAAACTGTTTTTT. This chain uses TRBV6-1 with TRBJ1-4; the D is unclear. The ends were cut back, 7 bases at V and 7 bases at J, with 19 bases in the middle. CDR1 MNHNS and CDR2 SASEGT come from the germline V gene. The CDR3 has 15 residues.

The chain links TRBV5-5 to TRBJ1-2; D uncertain. Germline assignment: CDR1 SGHKS and CDR2 YYEKEE (reference sequence). V was trimmed by 0 bases and J by 0 bases, leaving 3 bases between them. This CDR3 has 13 amino acids. The CDR3 loop reads CASSLAANYGYTF. DNA for the CDR3: TGTGCCAGCAGCTTGGCAGCTAACTATGGCTACACCTTC.

The rearrangement joins TRBV11-2 to TRBJ1-1; TRBD1 is a possible D gene (6 bases). The V end was cut by 3 bases, the J end by 0 bases, with 17 bases between. The CDR3 covers 17 residues. Germline V CDR1 and CDR2: SGHAT, FQNNGV. In nucleotides, the CDR3 is TGTGCCAGCAGCTTGAGACCGGGACACACGCTGAACACTGAAGCTTTCTTT. Amino acids: CASSLRPGHTLNTEAFF.

This clone was counted between two and nine times. The genes are TRBV6-5 and TRBJ2-7; 9 nucleotides match TRBD2. This CDR3 spans 15 amino acids. The V segment lost 7 bases and the J segment 0 bases; nucleotides outside the gene matches: 7. Germline loops: CDR1 MNHEY, CDR2 SVGAGI. The CDR3 loop is CASTQTSGGSYEQYF. The DNA of the CDR3 is TGTGCCAGCACACAGACTAGCGGAGGCTCCTACGAGCAGTACTTC.

The chain couples TRBV7-2 to TRBJ1-2; 8 nucleotides line up with TRBD1. The CDR3 consists of 16 residues. V lost 0 bases and J lost 2; bases outside the gene matches: 5. Germline loops: CDR1 SGHTA, CDR2 FQGNSA. This CDR3 is CASSLATGGRNYGYTF. CDR3 bases: TGTGCCAGCAGCTTAGCAACAGGGGGAAGAAACTATGGCTACACCTTC. Complete variable domain (other parts from reference TRBV7-2 and TRBJ1-2): GAGVSQSPSNKVTEKGKDVELRCDPISGHTALYWYRQSLGQGLEFLIYFQGNSAPDKSGLPSDRFSAERTGGSVSTLTIQRTQQEDSAVYLCASSLATGGRNYGYTFGSGTRLTVV.

The chain carries TRBV7-3 and TRBJ2-2; TRBD2 matches at 7 bases. The CDR3 is made up of 14 amino acids. CDR1 is SGHTA and CDR2 is FQGTGA in the germline V gene. Losses at the gene ends were 5 bases for V and 5 bases for J; bases not matched to a gene: 5. CDR3 sequence reads: CASSPDGGTGELFF. Here the CDR3 DNA reads TGTGCCAGCAGCCCCGACGGGGGGACCGGGGAGCTGTTTTTT.

The rearrangement joins TRBV27 to TRBJ2-1; 8 bases agree with TRBD2. There are 16 residues in the CDR3. Trimming at V came to 6 bases and at J to 2 bases, leaving 9 bases not matched to a gene. Germline values: CDR1 MNHEY, CDR2 SMNVEV (reference sequence). The CDR3 nucleotides read TGTGCCAGCAGCGGCCGACTAGCGAAACCCTACAATGAGCAGTTCTTC. It is translated as CASSGRLAKPYNEQFF.

The rearrangement uses TRBV11-2 and TRBJ1-5, with D uncertain. CDR3 size: 13 residues. The ends were cut back, 3 bases at V and 4 bases at J, with 7 bases in the middle. Germline assignment: CDR1 SGHAT and CDR2 FQNNGV. CDR3 DNA: TGTGCCAGCAGCTTGTTTTCAAATCAGCCCCAGCATTTT. Its protein product is CASSLFSNQPQHF.